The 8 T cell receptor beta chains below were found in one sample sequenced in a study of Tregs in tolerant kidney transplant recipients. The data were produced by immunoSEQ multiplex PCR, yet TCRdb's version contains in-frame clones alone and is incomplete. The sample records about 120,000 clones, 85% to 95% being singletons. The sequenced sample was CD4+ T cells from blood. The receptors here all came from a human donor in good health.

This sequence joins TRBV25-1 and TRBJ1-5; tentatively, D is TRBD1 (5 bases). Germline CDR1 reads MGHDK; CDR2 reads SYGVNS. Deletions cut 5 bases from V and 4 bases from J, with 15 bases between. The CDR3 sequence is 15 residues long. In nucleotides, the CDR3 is TGTGCCAGCAGTCCCCGGGGGGAGGGGAATCAGCCCCAGCATTTT. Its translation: CASSPRGEGNQPQHF.

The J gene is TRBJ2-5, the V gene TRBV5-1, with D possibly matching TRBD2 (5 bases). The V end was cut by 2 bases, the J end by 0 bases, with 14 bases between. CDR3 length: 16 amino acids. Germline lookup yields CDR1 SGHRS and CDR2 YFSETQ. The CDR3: CASSLAAGAYQETQYF. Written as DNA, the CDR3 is TGCGCCAGCAGCTTAGCGGCCGGTGCCTACCAAGAGACCCAGTACTTC.

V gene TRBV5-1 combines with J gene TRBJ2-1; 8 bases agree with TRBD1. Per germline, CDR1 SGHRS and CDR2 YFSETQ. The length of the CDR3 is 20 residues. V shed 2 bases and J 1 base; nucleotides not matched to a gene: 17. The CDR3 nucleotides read TGCGCCAGCAGCTTCGCGCCCAGGGCAGGGGGCCTCCCGTCCTACAATGAGCAGTTCTTC. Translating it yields CASSFAPRAGGLPSYNEQFF.

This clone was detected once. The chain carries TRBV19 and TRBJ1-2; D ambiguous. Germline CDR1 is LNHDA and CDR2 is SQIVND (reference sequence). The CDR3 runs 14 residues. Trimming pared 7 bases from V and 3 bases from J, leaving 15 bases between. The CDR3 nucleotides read TGTGCCAGTAATCGTTTGGACTCATACTATGGCTACACCTTC. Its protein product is CASNRLDSYYGYTF. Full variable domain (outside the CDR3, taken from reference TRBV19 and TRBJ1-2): DGGITQSPKYLFRKEGQNVTLSCEQNLNHDAMYWYRQDPGQGLRLIYYSQIVNDFQKGDIAEGYSVSREKKESFPLTVTSAQKNPTAFYLCASNRLDSYYGYTFGSGTRLTVV.

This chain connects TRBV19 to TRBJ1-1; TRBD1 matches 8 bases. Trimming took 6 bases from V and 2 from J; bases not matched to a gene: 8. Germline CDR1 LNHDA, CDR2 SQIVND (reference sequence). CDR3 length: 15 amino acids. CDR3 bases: TGTGCCAGTAGGAGCCTAGGACAGGGAAACACTGAAGCTTTCTTT. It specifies CASRSLGQGNTEAFF.

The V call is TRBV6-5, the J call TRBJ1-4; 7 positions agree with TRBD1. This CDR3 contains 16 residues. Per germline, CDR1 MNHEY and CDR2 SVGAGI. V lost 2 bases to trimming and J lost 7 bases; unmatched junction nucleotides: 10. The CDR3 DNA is TGTGCCAGCAGTTACCGATACAGGGGCTGGGGTGAAAAACTGTTTTTT. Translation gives CASSYRYRGWGEKLFF.

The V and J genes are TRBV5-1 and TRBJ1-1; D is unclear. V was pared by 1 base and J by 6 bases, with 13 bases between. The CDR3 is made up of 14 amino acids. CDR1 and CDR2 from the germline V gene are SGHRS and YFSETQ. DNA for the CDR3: TGCGCCAGCAGCTTGAGCGGCGGTCAGCCTGAAGCTTTCTTT. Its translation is CASSLSGGQPEAFF.

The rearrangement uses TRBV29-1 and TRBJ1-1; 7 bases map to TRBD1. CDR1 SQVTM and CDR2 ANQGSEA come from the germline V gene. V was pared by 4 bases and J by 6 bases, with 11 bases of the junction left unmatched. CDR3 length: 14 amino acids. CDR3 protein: CSVGPRGVTAEAFF. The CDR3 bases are TGCAGCGTTGGGCCCAGGGGGGTTACGGCTGAAGCTTTCTTT.